This TCR beta chain was identified during a study of T cell responses to AZD1222 COVID-19 vaccine. Findings of the study overall: Spike-specific TCR breadth and depth went up after people got two AZD1222 doses. As reported, nearly half of all spike-specific TCRs target variant regions that are unmutated. Spike-wide vaccine-associated CD4 TCRs dominated at 160-218 and 743-854. It should be noted that donors were predominantly white British and more often female, and clonal diversity was possibly underestimated.

Remarks on this clone: Antigen unknown.

Clones were sequenced by immunoSEQ multiplex PCR, and TCRdb holds only the in-frame ones, with some missing. The sample holds 84,000 or so clones, nearly 90% seen once. This CDR3 is built from 13 residues. The germline V gene encodes CDR1 SNHLY and CDR2 FYNNEI. J was trimmed by 1 base and V by 8 bases; bases with no gene match: 2. This material consisted of peripheral blood, taken on day 0 of MenACWY control vaccination. This chain uses TRBV2 with TRBJ2-1; 7 bases align to TRBD1. This clonotype originated in an adult in good health. The CDR3 region has the DNA TGTGCCAGCTCACAGGGGTCCTACAATGAGCAGTTCTTC. Its protein is CASSQGSYNEQFF.